Given below is one T cell receptor beta chain in context. Its antigen is unknown. This record comes from a study of CD8 T cells in ankylosing spondylitis. The CDR3 covers 15 residues. Unmatched junction bases numbered 11, after V lost 7 bases and J lost 6 bases. Overall study findings and caveats: Clones tied to disease were said to be significantly enriched in matched ankylosing spondylitis synovial fluid. Earlier authors reported some of these motif variants in reactive arthritis synovial fluid and blood.

Construction of TCR beta libraries was performed using quantitative 5'-RACE with molecular barcodes. TCRdb itself ran the 5' RACE reads through MiXCR, one entry per CDR3 protein. Here the sample spans roughly 260,000 distinct CDR3 sequences, roughly 20% being singletons. The sample consisted of blood, either unsorted or a sorted T cell fraction (not recorded which). The rearrangement links TRBV12-3 or TRBV12-4 to TRBJ2-1; 8 bases match TRBD2. The receptor comes from a male donor with ankylosing spondylitis or in good health (not recorded which). The CDR3 DNA follows: TGTGCCAGCACCCTGGGGCTAGCGGGTTCCAATGAGCAGTTCTTC. Translating gives CASTLGLAGSNEQFF.